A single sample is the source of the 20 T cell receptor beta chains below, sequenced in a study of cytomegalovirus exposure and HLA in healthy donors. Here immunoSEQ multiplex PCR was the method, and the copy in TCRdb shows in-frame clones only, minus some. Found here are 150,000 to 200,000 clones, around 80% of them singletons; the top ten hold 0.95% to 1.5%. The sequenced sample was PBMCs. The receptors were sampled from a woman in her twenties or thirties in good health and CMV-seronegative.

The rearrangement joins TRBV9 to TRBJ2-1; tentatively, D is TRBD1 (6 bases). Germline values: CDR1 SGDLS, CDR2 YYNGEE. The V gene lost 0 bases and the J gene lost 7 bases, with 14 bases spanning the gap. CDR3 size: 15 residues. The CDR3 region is CASSVGLQGVNEQFF. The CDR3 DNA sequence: TGTGCCAGCAGCGTAGGATTACAGGGCGTAAATGAGCAGTTCTTC.

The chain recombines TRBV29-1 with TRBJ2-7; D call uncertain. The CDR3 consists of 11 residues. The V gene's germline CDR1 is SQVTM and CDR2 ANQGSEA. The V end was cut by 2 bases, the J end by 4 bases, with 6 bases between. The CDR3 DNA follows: TGCAGCGTTGAAAACGGGTACGAGCAGTACTTC. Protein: CSVENGYEQYF.

CDR3 loop: CASRDTGTGISPLHF. CDR3 DNA sequence: TGTGCCAGCAGAGATACCGGGACAGGGATTTCACCCCTCCACTTT. The chain carries TRBV6-1 and TRBJ1-6; 9 nucleotides match TRBD1. The CDR3 is 15 residues long. Germline trimming cut 6 bases from V and 9 bases from J; bases unmatched to any gene: 9. Germline CDR1 MNHNS, CDR2 SASEGT.

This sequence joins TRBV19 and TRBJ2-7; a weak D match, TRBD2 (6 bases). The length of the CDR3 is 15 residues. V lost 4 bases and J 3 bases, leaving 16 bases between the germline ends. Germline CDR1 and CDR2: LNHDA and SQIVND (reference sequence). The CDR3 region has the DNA TGTGCCAGTAGTAAGTCCGGGACTTCTCACTACGAGCAGTACTTC. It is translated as CASSKSGTSHYEQYF.

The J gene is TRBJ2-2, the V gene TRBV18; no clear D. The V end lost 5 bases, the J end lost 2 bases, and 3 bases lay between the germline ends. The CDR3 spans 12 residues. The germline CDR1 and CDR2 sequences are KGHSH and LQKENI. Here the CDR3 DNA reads TGTGCCAGCTCAACAAACACCGGGGAGCTGTTTTTT. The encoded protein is CASSTNTGELFF.

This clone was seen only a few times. CDR3 sequence: CASIRTGYSNQPQHF. CDR3 nucleotides: TGTGCCAGCATCCGGACAGGCTATAGCAATCAGCCCCAGCATTTT. The chain combines TRBV6-1 with TRBJ1-5; 7 bases are a match to TRBD1. Trimming at V came to 7 bases and at J to 0 bases, leaving 6 bases not matched to a gene. The germline V gene encodes CDR1 MNHNS and CDR2 SASEGT. There are 15 residues in the CDR3.

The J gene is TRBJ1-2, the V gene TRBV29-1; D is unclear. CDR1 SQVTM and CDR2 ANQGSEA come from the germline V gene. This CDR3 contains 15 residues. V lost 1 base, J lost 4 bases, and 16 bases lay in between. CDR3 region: CSVEATTVFRYGYTF. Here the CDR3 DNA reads TGCAGCGTTGAAGCTACCACAGTCTTCCGCTATGGCTACACCTTC.

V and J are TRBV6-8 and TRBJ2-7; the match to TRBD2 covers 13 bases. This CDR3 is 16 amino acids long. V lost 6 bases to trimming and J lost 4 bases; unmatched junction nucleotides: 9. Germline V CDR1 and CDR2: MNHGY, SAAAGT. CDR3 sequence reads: CASRGGTSGMRYEQYF. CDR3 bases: TGTGCCAGCAGGGGCGGGACTAGCGGGATGAGGTACGAGCAGTACTTC.

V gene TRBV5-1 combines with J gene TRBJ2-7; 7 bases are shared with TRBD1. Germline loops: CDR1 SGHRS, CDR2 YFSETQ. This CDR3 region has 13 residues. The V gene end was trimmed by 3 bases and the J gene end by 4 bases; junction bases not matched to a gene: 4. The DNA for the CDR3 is TGCGCCAGCAGCTGGGAACAGGGGTACGAGCAGTACTTC. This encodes CASSWEQGYEQYF.

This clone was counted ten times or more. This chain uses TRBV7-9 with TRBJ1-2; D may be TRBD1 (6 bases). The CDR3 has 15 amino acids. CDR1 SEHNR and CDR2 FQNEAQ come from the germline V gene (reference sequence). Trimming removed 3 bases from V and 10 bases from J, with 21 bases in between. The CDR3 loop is CASSFGSGGRSDYTF. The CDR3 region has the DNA TGTGCCAGCAGCTTTGGAAGCGGGGGGCGTAGTGACTACACCTTC.

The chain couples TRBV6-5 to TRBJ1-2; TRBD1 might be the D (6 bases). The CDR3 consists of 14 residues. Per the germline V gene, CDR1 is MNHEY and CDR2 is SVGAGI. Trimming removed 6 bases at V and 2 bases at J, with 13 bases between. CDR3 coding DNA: TGTGCCAGCAGGAGGACAGAGATGAACTATGGCTACACCTTC. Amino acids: CASRRTEMNYGYTF.

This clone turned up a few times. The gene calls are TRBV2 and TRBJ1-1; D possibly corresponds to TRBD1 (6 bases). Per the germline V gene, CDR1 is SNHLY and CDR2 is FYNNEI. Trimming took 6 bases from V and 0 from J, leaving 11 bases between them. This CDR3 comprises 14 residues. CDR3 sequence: CASRAGQLNTEAFF. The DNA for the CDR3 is TGTGCCAGCAGGGCTGGACAGCTGAACACTGAAGCTTTCTTT.

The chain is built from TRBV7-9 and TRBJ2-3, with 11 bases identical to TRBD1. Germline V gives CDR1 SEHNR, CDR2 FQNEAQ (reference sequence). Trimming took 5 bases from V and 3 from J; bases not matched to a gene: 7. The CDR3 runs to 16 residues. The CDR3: CASSKRTGGRTDTQYF. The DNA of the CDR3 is TGTGCCAGCAGCAAGCGGACAGGGGGCAGGACAGATACGCAGTATTTT.

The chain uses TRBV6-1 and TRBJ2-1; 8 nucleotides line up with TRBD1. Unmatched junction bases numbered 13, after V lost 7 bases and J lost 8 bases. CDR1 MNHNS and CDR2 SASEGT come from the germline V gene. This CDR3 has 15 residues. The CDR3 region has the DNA TGTGCCAGCAACCGACAGGGGCCGCCGGATGATGAGCAGTTCTTC. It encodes CASNRQGPPDDEQFF.

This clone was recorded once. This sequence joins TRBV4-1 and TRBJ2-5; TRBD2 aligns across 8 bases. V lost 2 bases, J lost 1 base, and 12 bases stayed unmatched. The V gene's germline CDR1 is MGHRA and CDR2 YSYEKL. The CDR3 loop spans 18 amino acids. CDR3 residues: CASSQTPSAGGAQETQYF. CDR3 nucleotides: TGCGCCAGCAGCCAAACACCCAGTGCGGGGGGAGCCCAAGAGACCCAGTACTTC.

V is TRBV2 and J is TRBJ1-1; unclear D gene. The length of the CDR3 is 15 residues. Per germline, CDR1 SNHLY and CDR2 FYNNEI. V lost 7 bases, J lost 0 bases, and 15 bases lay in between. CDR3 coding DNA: TGTGCCAGCAAATGGAGAACCAGCATGAACACTGAAGCTTTCTTT. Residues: CASKWRTSMNTEAFF.

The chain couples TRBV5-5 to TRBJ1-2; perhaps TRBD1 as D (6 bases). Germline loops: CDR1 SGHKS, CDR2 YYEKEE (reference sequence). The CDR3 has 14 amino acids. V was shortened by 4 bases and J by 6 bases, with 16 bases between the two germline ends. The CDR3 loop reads CASSRGGGLDGYTF. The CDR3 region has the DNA TGTGCCAGCAGCCGGGGCGGGGGGCTGGATGGCTACACCTTC.

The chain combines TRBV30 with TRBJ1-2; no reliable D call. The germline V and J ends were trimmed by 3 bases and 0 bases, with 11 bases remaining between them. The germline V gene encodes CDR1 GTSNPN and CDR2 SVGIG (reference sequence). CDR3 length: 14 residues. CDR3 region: CAWRPWGANYGYTF. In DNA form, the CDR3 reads TGTGCCTGGAGGCCTTGGGGAGCTAACTATGGCTACACCTTC.

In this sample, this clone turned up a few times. CDR3 residues: CASSLETGGSYTF. In DNA, the CDR3 is TGCGCCAGCAGCTTGGAAACAGGGGGAAGCTACACCTTC. The chain combines TRBV5-1 with TRBJ1-2; 8 bases agree with TRBD1. Germline CDR1 and CDR2: SGHRS and YFSETQ. With 0 bases clipped from V and 9 bases from J, the junction kept 4 bases outside the gene matches. The CDR3 contains 13 residues. The full variable domain, in which reference TRBV5-1 and TRBJ1-2 provide the parts outside the CDR3, is KAGVTQTPRYLIKTRGQQVTLSCSPISGHRSVSWYQQTPGQGLQFLFEYFSETQRNKGNFPGRFSGRQFSNSRSEMNVSTLELGDSALYLCASSLETGGSYTFGSGTRLTVV.

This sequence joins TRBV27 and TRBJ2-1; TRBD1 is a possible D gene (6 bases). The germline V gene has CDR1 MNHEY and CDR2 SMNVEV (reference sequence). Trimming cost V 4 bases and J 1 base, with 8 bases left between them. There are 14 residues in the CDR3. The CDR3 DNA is TGTGCCAGCAGTTACAGGGCGTCCTACAATGAGCAGTTCTTC. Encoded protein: CASSYRASYNEQFF.